This T cell receptor (beta chain) was profiled in a study of Ad26.COV2.S vaccination and SARS-CoV-2 variants. Background on the study: Donor allocation was to the COV1001 Ad26.COV2.S trial arm.

On this clone: Its antigen remains unidentified.

Findings and caveats of the study: Total T cell responses were possibly underestimated by TCR breadth and depth analyses. The breadth of spike-specific CD8+ and CD4+ T cell responses after vaccination was reportedly substantial. Ad26.COV2.S recipients had broader spike-specific TCRs (P = 0.0014).

The table came from immunoSEQ multiplex PCR; TCRdb's copy has only in-frame clones and leaves some out. This sample carries fewer than 500,000 clones, 89% of them seen once, and the ten largest clones take over 2.5%. Regarding treatment: roughly 20 received Ad26.COV2.S at low or high dose, single or two shots; roughly 5 received placebo; per-sample allocation not given. The samples were gathered on day 63 after the first injection of vaccine or placebo. This sample comprised peripheral blood, obtained in a trial of Ad26.COV2.S vaccine versus placebo. The clonotype originates from a person between 18 and 65 years old who received the Ad26.COV2.S COVID-19 vaccine or a placebo.

The CDR3 DNA follows: TGTGCCAGTAGTATAGGACTCTTCACAGATACGCAGTATTTT. The encoded protein is CASSIGLFTDTQYF. The chain links TRBV19 to TRBJ2-3; no clear D gene. The CDR3 is made up of 14 amino acids. The germline V gene encodes CDR1 LNHDA and CDR2 SQIVND (reference sequence). Trimming removed 1 base from V and 2 bases from J, with 7 bases in between.